This T cell receptor beta chain appears in the sequencing data of a study of T cells after yellow fever vaccination. Study-wide results and limits: Abundant contaminating clonotypes from the bulk population could appear in FACS-sorted repertoires.

A process of 5'RACE template switching, which added a universal primer site and UMIs, was used to make TCR cDNA. MiXCR, run by TCRdb on the 5' RACE reads, gives a single entry per CDR3 protein. This table has around 530,000 distinct CDR3 sequences, around 17% appearing once. CDR1 and CDR2 (germline): MDHEN, SYDVKM. The ends lost 6 bases at V and 1 base at J; junction bases unmatched: 5. The CDR3 totals 15 residues. This clonotype was seen a single time. The antigen remains undetermined. This chain connects TRBV28 to TRBJ2-3; TRBD2 matches at 9 bases. This receptor was identified in a man aged 18 to 29 who received the YFV17D yellow fever vaccine. Sequencing was performed on PBMCs, taken 5 to 6 days after the first yellow fever vaccination. The CDR3 DNA sequence: TGTGCCAGCAGAGGCGGGGGGGCTGGCACAGATACGCAGTATTTT. Its translation is CASRGGGAGTDTQYF.